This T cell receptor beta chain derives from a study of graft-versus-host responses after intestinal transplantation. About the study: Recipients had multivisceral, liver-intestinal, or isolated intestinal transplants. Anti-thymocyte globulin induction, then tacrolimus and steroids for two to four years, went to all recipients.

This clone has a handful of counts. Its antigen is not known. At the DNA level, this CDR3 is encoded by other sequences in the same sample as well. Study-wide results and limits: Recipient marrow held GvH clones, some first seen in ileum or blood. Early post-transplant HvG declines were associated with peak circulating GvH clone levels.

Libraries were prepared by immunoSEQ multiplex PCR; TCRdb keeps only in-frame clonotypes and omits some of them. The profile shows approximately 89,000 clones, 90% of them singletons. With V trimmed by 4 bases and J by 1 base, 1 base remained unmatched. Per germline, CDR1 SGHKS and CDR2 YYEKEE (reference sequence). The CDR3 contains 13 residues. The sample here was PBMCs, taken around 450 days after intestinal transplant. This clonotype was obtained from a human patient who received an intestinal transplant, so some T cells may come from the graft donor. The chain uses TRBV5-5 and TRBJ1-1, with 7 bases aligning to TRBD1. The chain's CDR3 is CASSRQGNTEAFF. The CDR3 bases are TGTGCCAGCAGCAGACAGGGGAACACTGAAGCTTTCTTT.